Below, 20 T cell receptor beta chains from the same sample are listed, as sequenced in a study of blood T cell repertoires in COVID-19. Only in-frame clones appear in the TCRdb table, and some are missing; sequencing was by immunoSEQ multiplex PCR. The data contain approximately 90,000 clones, 80% to 90% of them seen just once; the ten biggest clones take up less than 5%. The sequenced material came from peripheral blood. These receptors came from a woman aged 80 or over with acute or convalescent COVID-19.

This clone was counted only a few times. The V and J genes are TRBV27 and TRBJ2-7; 9 bases line up with TRBD1. The germline CDR1 and CDR2 sequences are MNHEY and SMNVEV (reference sequence). The trim removed 9 bases at V and 3 bases at J, leaving 9 bases unmatched. The CDR3 is 14 residues long. The CDR3 sequence: CASSRQGVGYEQYF. The CDR3 DNA follows: TGTGCCAGTAGTAGACAGGGGGTCGGCTACGAGCAGTACTTC.

The rearrangement uses TRBV5-1 and TRBJ2-1, with D perhaps TRBD1 (5 bases). The length of the CDR3 is 16 residues. V dropped 0 bases and J dropped 6 bases, with 16 bases sitting between them. CDR1 and CDR2 (germline): SGHRS, YFSETQ. Here the CDR3 DNA reads TGCGCCAGCAGCTTGGTAGGTGGGGCTAACCTCAATGAGCAGTTCTTC. Translated, it gives CASSLVGGANLNEQFF.

This chain links TRBV18 with TRBJ2-7; 8 bases match TRBD2. The CDR3 has 16 residues. CDR1 is KGHSH and CDR2 is LQKENI in the germline V gene. Trimming removed 0 bases from V and 1 base from J; junction bases left unmatched: 5. CDR3 coding DNA: TGTGCCAGCTCACCACCCAACGGGAGGGTTTCCTACGAGCAGTACTTC. It encodes CASSPPNGRVSYEQYF.

This chain joins TRBV25-1 and TRBJ1-1; D call uncertain. The CDR3 runs to 12 residues. The germline V and J ends were trimmed by 5 bases and 7 bases, with 11 bases remaining between them. Germline CDR1 MGHDK, CDR2 SYGVNS. The CDR3 region is CASSWQGVEAFF. CDR3 DNA sequence: TGTGCCAGCAGTTGGCAAGGAGTTGAAGCTTTCTTT.

The V gene is TRBV2, the J gene TRBJ1-6; TRBD1 matches 8 bases. CDR3 length equals 14 residues. The J segment lost 10 bases and the V segment lost 3 bases, leaving 5 bases of the junction unmatched. CDR1 and CDR2 from the germline V gene are SNHLY and FYNNEI. DNA for the CDR3: TGTGCCAGCAGTGAGGAGGACAGGGTCTCACCCCTCCACTTT. Encoded protein: CASSEEDRVSPLHF.

This clone was recorded a few times. The chain combines TRBV18 with TRBJ2-1, with D perhaps matching TRBD1 (6 bases). This CDR3 contains 14 residues. Germline loops: CDR1 KGHSH, CDR2 LQKENI. The ends were cut back, 3 bases at V and 9 bases at J, with 15 bases in the middle. In DNA form, the CDR3 reads TGTGCCAGCTCACCGGACAGAGGTAACGGTGAGCAGTTCTTC. Its translation: CASSPDRGNGEQFF.

The chain employs TRBV30 and TRBJ2-1; TRBD1 matches at 7 bases. The CDR3 extends over 12 amino acids. Germline V lookup: CDR1 GTSNPN, CDR2 SVGIG (reference sequence). V gave up 5 bases and J gave up 6 bases; unmatched junction bases: 4. In DNA form, the CDR3 reads TGTGCCTGGGACAGGGAGTCCAATGAGCAGTTCTTC. Translated: CAWDRESNEQFF.

The chain recombines TRBV6-1 with TRBJ1-5; D is perhaps TRBD1 (5 bases). Between the trimmed V and J ends, which lost 2 bases and 1 base, there was a span of 9 bases. Germline V CDR1 and CDR2: MNHNS, SASEGT. The CDR3 covers 15 residues. Here the CDR3 DNA reads TGTGCCAGCAGTGAATTAGGGGTAAGCAATCAGCCCCAGCATTTT. It translates to CASSELGVSNQPQHF.

The gene calls are TRBV19 and TRBJ1-2; a weak D match, TRBD1 (6 bases). CDR3 length equals 17 residues. V was trimmed by 4 bases and J by 4 bases, leaving 22 bases between them. Per the germline V gene, CDR1 is LNHDA and CDR2 is SQIVND (reference sequence). This CDR3 is CASSNTGGGWTAYGYTF. The CDR3 DNA reads TGTGCCAGTAGTAATACGGGAGGTGGATGGACAGCCTATGGCTACACCTTC.

The chain carries TRBV9 and TRBJ2-3; tentatively, D is TRBD2 (5 bases). V was trimmed by 3 bases and J by 2 bases, leaving 16 bases between them. Germline V lookup: CDR1 SGDLS, CDR2 YYNGEE. CDR3 length: 16 amino acids. The CDR3 spells CASSGGLWPPTDTQYF. CDR3 coding DNA: TGTGCCAGCAGCGGTGGACTTTGGCCCCCCACAGATACGCAGTATTTT.

The V gene is TRBV29-1, the J gene TRBJ1-1; 10 nucleotides match TRBD1. There are 13 residues in the CDR3. The ends lost 8 bases at V and 1 base at J; junction bases unmatched: 4. The germline V gene has CDR1 SQVTM and CDR2 ANQGSEA. Written as DNA, the CDR3 is TGCAGCTCATGGGACAGGGGGAACACTGAAGCTTTCTTT. This sequence encodes CSSWDRGNTEAFF.

The rearrangement uses TRBV6-5 and TRBJ1-1; 9 bases align to TRBD1. Looked up from germline, CDR1 is MNHEY and CDR2 is SVGAGI. V gave up 7 bases and J gave up 1 base; unmatched junction bases: 1. The length of the CDR3 is 13 residues. CDR3 residues: CASKGQGNTEAFF. The CDR3 DNA is TGTGCCAGCAAGGGACAGGGGAACACTGAAGCTTTCTTT.

This chain connects TRBV5-1 to TRBJ2-2; D gene unclear. CDR1 SGHRS and CDR2 YFSETQ come from the germline V gene. Deletions cut 1 base from V and 1 base from J, with 11 bases between. This CDR3 is 16 amino acids long. CDR3 amino acids: CASSLTVTGNTGELFF. CDR3 DNA sequence: TGCGCCAGCAGCTTGACGGTGACGGGGAACACCGGGGAGCTGTTTTTT.

This chain uses TRBV6-1 with TRBJ2-3, with TRBD2 matching over 8 bases. Germline loops: CDR1 MNHNS, CDR2 SASEGT. J was trimmed by 5 bases and V by 3 bases; bases with no gene match: 19. CDR3 length: 19 amino acids. CDR3 amino acids: CASSDRFIAGSHSGDTQYF. CDR3 coding DNA: TGTGCCAGCAGTGATCGTTTCATAGCGGGGTCCCATTCTGGAGATACGCAGTATTTT.

The chain uses TRBV19 and TRBJ1-2, with 7 bases lining up with TRBD1. This CDR3 region has 14 residues. The trim removed 4 bases at V and 4 bases at J, leaving 6 bases unmatched. Germline V gives CDR1 LNHDA, CDR2 SQIVND (reference sequence). The CDR3 DNA is TGTGCCAGTAGTACCCCGGGACAGATCTATGGCTACACCTTC. It yields the protein CASSTPGQIYGYTF.

The chain has TRBV18 and TRBJ2-1; possible D gene TRBD1, 6 bases. This CDR3 contains 15 residues. V was shortened by 5 bases and J by 0 bases, with 11 bases between the two germline ends. The germline V gene encodes CDR1 KGHSH and CDR2 LQKENI. The CDR3 region has the DNA TGTGCCAGCTCAATCGACAGGAGCTCCTACAATGAGCAGTTCTTC. It encodes CASSIDRSSYNEQFF.

This clone has more than one count but fewer than ten. The CDR3 nucleotides read TGTGCCAGCAGCCGAGACATACTGGCGAACACCGGGGAGCTGTTTTTT. Residues: CASSRDILANTGELFF. The chain uses TRBV9 and TRBJ2-2; D unresolved. This CDR3 has 16 residues. Germline V CDR1 and CDR2: SGDLS, YYNGEE. V gave up 4 bases and J gave up 0 bases, with 13 bases separating them.

J is TRBJ2-7 and V is TRBV27; 8 nucleotides align to TRBD2. This CDR3 has 14 amino acids. Germline CDR1 reads MNHEY; CDR2 reads SMNVEV (reference sequence). The junction had 7 bases not matched to a gene; V was cut back by 6 bases and J by 3 bases. In DNA, the CDR3 is TGTGCCAGCAGACTTTTAGCGGGGAACTACGAGCAGTACTTC. Amino acid sequence: CASRLLAGNYEQYF.

This chain joins TRBV7-2 and TRBJ2-2; tentative D call: TRBD2 (7 bases). In germline, CDR1 is SGHTA, CDR2 FQGNSA. The CDR3 totals 14 residues. V lost 8 bases, J lost 4 bases, and 14 bases lay in between. The CDR3 protein is CASGGGRGTGELFF. In DNA, the CDR3 is TGTGCCAGCGGGGGGGGGCGTGGCACCGGGGAGCTGTTTTTT.

The CDR3 loop is CASTSLTKRGRSVNTGELFF. CDR3 bases: TGTGCCAGCACCTCCTTGACTAAAAGAGGTCGGTCCGTGAACACCGGGGAGCTGTTTTTT. V is TRBV28 and J is TRBJ2-2, with D perhaps matching TRBD2 (5 bases). CDR1 and CDR2 from the germline V gene are MDHEN and SYDVKM. Trimming pared 7 bases from V and 1 base from J, leaving 28 bases between. The CDR3 runs to 20 residues.